The rows below give T cell receptor beta chains drawn from one sample of a study of blood T cell repertoires in COVID-19. Clones were sequenced by immunoSEQ multiplex PCR, and TCRdb holds only the in-frame ones, with some missing. In the table there are fewer than 400,000 clones, over 80% of which are singletons. The sequencing sample was made of PBMCs or T cells enriched from blood (not recorded which). The receptors here all came from a woman aged 18-29 years who had recovered from COVID-19. Both conserved end residues are part of each CDR3. The D gene is left open where the match is weak. Clone size is given for some rows only: seen once, a few or many times, or a class if the clone is expanded.

clone_size: .; d_call: .; v_call: TRBV21-1; j_call: TRBJ2-1; cdr3_nt: TGTGCCAGCAGCAAAGGTAGCAGGGGCGACAATGAGCAGTTCTTC; cdr3_aa: CASSKGSRGDNEQFF
clone_size: .; d_call: .; v_call: TRBV10-3; j_call: TRBJ1-1; cdr3_nt: TGTGCCATCAGTGGTACAGCTGGCACTGAAGCTTTCTTT; cdr3_aa: CAISGTAGTEAFF
clone_size: once; d_call: .; v_call: TRBV4-1; j_call: TRBJ2-7; cdr3_nt: TGCGCCAGCAGCCAAGATGATGGCAGCGAGCAGTACTTC; cdr3_aa: CASSQDDGSEQYF
clone_size: .; d_call: .; v_call: TRBV11-2; j_call: TRBJ1-1; cdr3_nt: TGTGCCAGCAGCTTATCGGGATACACTGAAGCTTTCTTT; cdr3_aa: CASSLSGYTEAFF
clone_size: .; d_call: .; v_call: TRBV27; j_call: TRBJ2-1; cdr3_nt: TGTGCCAGCAGCCAGGACTCCTACAATGAGCAGTTCTTC; cdr3_aa: CASSQDSYNEQFF
clone_size: .; d_call: .; v_call: TRBV10-3; j_call: TRBJ1-2; cdr3_nt: TGTGCCATCAGACCGACAGGTGATCACCTGTACTATGGCTACACCTTC; cdr3_aa: CAIRPTGDHLYYGYTF
clone_size: .; d_call: .; v_call: TRBV3-1/TRBV3-2; j_call: TRBJ2-3; cdr3_nt: TGTGCCAGCAGCCGGACTAACACGAGGGGAAATACGCAGTATTTT; cdr3_aa: CASSRTNTRGNTQYF
clone_size: .; d_call: .; v_call: TRBV9; j_call: TRBJ1-1; cdr3_nt: TGTGCCAGCAGCGTCGGACTGACCTTTAACACTGAAGCTTTCTTT; cdr3_aa: CASSVGLTFNTEAFF
clone_size: .; d_call: .; v_call: TRBV19; j_call: TRBJ1-4; cdr3_nt: TGTGCCAGTACAGTGGGGCATGATGAAAAACTGTTTTTT; cdr3_aa: CASTVGHDEKLFF
clone_size: .; d_call: .; v_call: TRBV7-2; j_call: TRBJ1-3; cdr3_nt: TGTGCCAGCAGCTTAGGCGTAACCGGAAACACCATATATTTT; cdr3_aa: CASSLGVTGNTIYF
clone_size: .; d_call: .; v_call: TRBV5-4; j_call: TRBJ1-5; cdr3_nt: TGTGCCAGCAGCTTGCAGGGGCGCGGCCAGCCCCAGCATTTT; cdr3_aa: CASSLQGRGQPQHF
clone_size: .; d_call: TRBD1; v_call: TRBV7-8; j_call: TRBJ1-6; cdr3_nt: TGTGCCAGCAGCTTAGGGACAGGGGGCTTTAATTCACCCCTCCACTTT; cdr3_aa: CASSLGTGGFNSPLHF
clone_size: .; d_call: TRBD1; v_call: TRBV27; j_call: TRBJ2-1; cdr3_nt: TGTGCCAGCAGTTTACGACAGGGACAGGGGTTTACAATTCGGCAGTTCTTC; cdr3_aa: CASSLRQGQGFTIRQFF
clone_size: .; d_call: TRBD2; v_call: TRBV9; j_call: TRBJ2-3; cdr3_nt: TGTGCCAGCAGCTCTCTAGCGGGGGAAACAGATACGCAGTATTTT; cdr3_aa: CASSSLAGETDTQYF
clone_size: .; d_call: .; v_call: TRBV5-4; j_call: TRBJ1-3; cdr3_nt: TGTGCCAGCAGCCCGGGGGACCCTGGAAACACCATATATTTT; cdr3_aa: CASSPGDPGNTIYF
clone_size: few; d_call: TRBD1; v_call: TRBV3-1/TRBV3-2; j_call: TRBJ1-5; cdr3_nt: TGTGCCAGCAGCCAATTACAGGGGGCCAATCAGCCCCAGCATTTT; cdr3_aa: CASSQLQGANQPQHF
clone_size: .; d_call: .; v_call: TRBV2; j_call: TRBJ1-3; cdr3_nt: TGTGCCAGCAGCTTGTTAGGAAACACCATATATTTT; cdr3_aa: CASSLLGNTIYF
clone_size: .; d_call: .; v_call: TRBV5-1; j_call: TRBJ2-1; cdr3_nt: TGCGCCAGCAGCTTGGGAGTAAATGGCTACAATGAGCAGTTCTTC; cdr3_aa: CASSLGVNGYNEQFF
clone_size: few; d_call: TRBD2; v_call: TRBV28; j_call: TRBJ2-7; cdr3_nt: TGTGCCAGCAGTGACCCCGGGGGGTTATTCGTCGAGCAGTACTTC; cdr3_aa: CASSDPGGLFVEQYF
clone_size: .; d_call: TRBD1; v_call: TRBV7-9; j_call: TRBJ2-7; cdr3_nt: TGTGCCAGCAGCCAAGGCGGGACAGGGGAAGGCGAGCAGTACTTC; cdr3_aa: CASSQGGTGEGEQYF
clone_size: .; d_call: TRBD1; v_call: TRBV6-5; j_call: TRBJ2-7; cdr3_nt: TGTGCCAGCAGCCGGGACAGGCAGCACTACGAGCAGTACTTC; cdr3_aa: CASSRDRQHYEQYF
clone_size: .; d_call: .; v_call: TRBV7-2; j_call: TRBJ1-3; cdr3_nt: TGTGCCAGCACCCCCACGGGGGGGGCGAGCTCTGGAAACACCATATATTTT; cdr3_aa: CASTPTGGASSGNTIYF
clone_size: .; d_call: .; v_call: TRBV19; j_call: TRBJ1-1; cdr3_nt: TGTGCCAGTAGTTTCGCCGGACGGGGGAACACTGAAGCTTTCTTT; cdr3_aa: CASSFAGRGNTEAFF
clone_size: .; d_call: .; v_call: TRBV6-2/TRBV6-3; j_call: TRBJ2-5; cdr3_nt: TGTGCCAGCAGTTCGTGGACATACCAAGAGACCCAGTACTTC; cdr3_aa: CASSSWTYQETQYF
clone_size: .; d_call: .; v_call: TRBV10-2; j_call: TRBJ1-5; cdr3_nt: TGCGCCAGCAGTGAGCGGCCAGGTGGGAATCAGCCCCAGCATTTT; cdr3_aa: CASSERPGGNQPQHF
clone_size: .; d_call: TRBD1; v_call: TRBV7-9; j_call: TRBJ1-4; cdr3_nt: TGTGCCAGCAGCCTGAGGGACAGTTATGAAAAACTGTTTTTT; cdr3_aa: CASSLRDSYEKLFF
clone_size: .; d_call: .; v_call: TRBV5-1; j_call: TRBJ1-3; cdr3_nt: TGCGCCAGCAGCTTGGGAGGGCCCGGAAACACCATATATTTT; cdr3_aa: CASSLGGPGNTIYF
clone_size: .; d_call: TRBD1; v_call: TRBV29-1; j_call: TRBJ1-2; cdr3_nt: TGCAGCGTTGAGGAGGGGGCCTATGGCTACACCTTC; cdr3_aa: CSVEEGAYGYTF
clone_size: .; d_call: TRBD1; v_call: TRBV2; j_call: TRBJ1-1; cdr3_nt: TGTGCCAGCAAGCGGACAGGGTTGACCACTGAAGCTTTCTTT; cdr3_aa: CASKRTGLTTEAFF
clone_size: .; d_call: TRBD2; v_call: TRBV7-3; j_call: TRBJ2-7; cdr3_nt: TGTGCCAGCAGTCGACTAGCGGGGGAGGCCTACGAGCAGTACTTC; cdr3_aa: CASSRLAGEAYEQYF
clone_size: .; d_call: TRBD1; v_call: TRBV25-1; j_call: TRBJ2-3; cdr3_nt: TGTGCCAGCAGTGAATTAAGGACAGGGGGCGATACGCAGTATTTT; cdr3_aa: CASSELRTGGDTQYF
clone_size: .; d_call: TRBD1; v_call: TRBV28; j_call: TRBJ2-7; cdr3_nt: TGTGCCAGCAGTTTATCAGGGACAGGGCCCTACGAGCAGTACTTC; cdr3_aa: CASSLSGTGPYEQYF
clone_size: .; d_call: TRBD1; v_call: TRBV30; j_call: TRBJ1-6; cdr3_nt: TGTGCCTGGAGCGACAGGGCTGGTTCACCCCTCCACTTT; cdr3_aa: CAWSDRAGSPLHF
clone_size: .; d_call: TRBD1; v_call: TRBV5-1; j_call: TRBJ1-4; cdr3_nt: TGCGCCAGCAGTTTAGGACAGGACACAGAAAAACTGTTTTTT; cdr3_aa: CASSLGQDTEKLFF
clone_size: .; d_call: .; v_call: TRBV7-9; j_call: TRBJ2-7; cdr3_nt: TGTGCCAGCAGCCCCCGAGCCCTAGAGCGGTTATATTCTGCCGAGCAGTACTTC; cdr3_aa: CASSPRALERLYSAEQYF
clone_size: .; d_call: .; v_call: TRBV28; j_call: TRBJ1-2; cdr3_nt: TGTGCCAGCAGTCTCTCTAACTATGGCTACACCTTC; cdr3_aa: CASSLSNYGYTF
clone_size: once; d_call: TRBD1; v_call: TRBV7-7; j_call: TRBJ2-3; cdr3_nt: TGTGCCAGCAGCTTAGGACGAACAGGGGGTCGCGATACGCAGTATTTT; cdr3_aa: CASSLGRTGGRDTQYF
clone_size: .; d_call: TRBD1; v_call: TRBV2; j_call: TRBJ2-3; cdr3_nt: TGTGCCAGCAGGGGGACAGGAGACTACAGAGATACGCAGTATTTT; cdr3_aa: CASRGTGDYRDTQYF
clone_size: .; d_call: .; v_call: TRBV6-5; j_call: TRBJ2-1; cdr3_nt: TGTGCCAGCAGTAGGGACATGTACCTCCAGTTCTTC; cdr3_aa: CASSRDMYLQFF
clone_size: .; d_call: .; v_call: TRBV6-4; j_call: TRBJ2-7; cdr3_nt: TGTGCCAGCATGCAGGGGCCCCCCTACGAGCAGTACTTC; cdr3_aa: CASMQGPPYEQYF
clone_size: .; d_call: .; v_call: TRBV27; j_call: TRBJ2-5; cdr3_nt: TGTGCCAGCAGTTTATCCCAGGAAGAGACCCAGTACTTC; cdr3_aa: CASSLSQEETQYF
clone_size: .; d_call: .; v_call: TRBV27; j_call: TRBJ1-4; cdr3_nt: TGTGCCAGCAGTTTAGGCCCTGCGGCAGCACTTGATGAAAAACTGTTTTTT; cdr3_aa: CASSLGPAAALDEKLFF
clone_size: .; d_call: .; v_call: TRBV19; j_call: TRBJ1-1; cdr3_nt: TGTGCCAGTAGTGTCGCCTTAAGACAGACGAACACTGAAGCTTTCTTT; cdr3_aa: CASSVALRQTNTEAFF
clone_size: .; d_call: .; v_call: TRBV10-3; j_call: TRBJ1-1; cdr3_nt: TGTGCCATCAGCACACAGAACACTGAAGCTTTCTTT; cdr3_aa: CAISTQNTEAFF
clone_size: .; d_call: TRBD1; v_call: TRBV18; j_call: TRBJ2-3; cdr3_nt: TGTGCCAGCTCACCGGACAGGGCGGGACGTACGCAGTATTTT; cdr3_aa: CASSPDRAGRTQYF
clone_size: .; d_call: .; v_call: TRBV15; j_call: TRBJ1-1; cdr3_nt: TGTGCCACGGACAACGGGTTCGGAGCTTTCTTT; cdr3_aa: CATDNGFGAFF
clone_size: .; d_call: TRBD2; v_call: TRBV12-5; j_call: TRBJ2-3; cdr3_nt: TGTGCTAGTGGTTTGGTATGGGCCCGACTAGCGGGGGGCACAGATACGCAGTATTTT; cdr3_aa: CASGLVWARLAGGTDTQYF
clone_size: .; d_call: .; v_call: TRBV4-3; j_call: TRBJ2-3; cdr3_nt: TGCGCCAGCAGCCAAGAGGGGCAGAGCACAGATACGCAGTATTTT; cdr3_aa: CASSQEGQSTDTQYF
clone_size: .; d_call: TRBD2; v_call: TRBV25-1; j_call: TRBJ2-7; cdr3_nt: TGTGCCAGCCGGAGCGGGGCCCCCTACGAGCAGTACTTC; cdr3_aa: CASRSGAPYEQYF
clone_size: .; d_call: .; v_call: TRBV27; j_call: TRBJ2-7; cdr3_nt: TGTGCCAGCAGTTTACGGGGGTTGGGGTACGAGCAGTACTTC; cdr3_aa: CASSLRGLGYEQYF
clone_size: .; d_call: TRBD2; v_call: TRBV6-2/TRBV6-3; j_call: TRBJ2-1; cdr3_nt: TGTGCCAGCAGTTACGGGACTAGTGCCTACAATGAGCAGTTCTTC; cdr3_aa: CASSYGTSAYNEQFF
clone_size: .; d_call: .; v_call: TRBV28; j_call: TRBJ2-7; cdr3_nt: TGTGCCAGCAGTTTTGACGGACTCCCCTACGAGCAGTACTTC; cdr3_aa: CASSFDGLPYEQYF
clone_size: .; d_call: TRBD1; v_call: TRBV6-5; j_call: TRBJ2-2; cdr3_nt: TGTGCCAGCGCGGACAGGGGGTCCACCGGGGAGCTGTTTTTT; cdr3_aa: CASADRGSTGELFF
clone_size: .; d_call: .; v_call: TRBV27; j_call: TRBJ1-6; cdr3_nt: TGTGCCAGCAGTTTTAACTCCTATAATTCACCCCTCCACTTT; cdr3_aa: CASSFNSYNSPLHF
clone_size: once; d_call: TRBD1; v_call: TRBV2; j_call: TRBJ2-3; cdr3_nt: TGTGCCACCAACCCCCACCATGACAGGGGAGGCACAGATACGCAGTATTTT; cdr3_aa: CATNPHHDRGGTDTQYF